This T cell receptor beta chain was found in a study of blood T cell repertoires in COVID-19. Looking at the study overall: Acute and convalescent COVID-19 samples came from the United States, Italy and Spain.

The data were produced by immunoSEQ multiplex PCR, yet TCRdb's version contains in-frame clones alone and is incomplete. The top ten clones hold roughly 2% of a sample with roughly 250,000 clones, about 82% of them seen once. Clinical history reported by participants formed the basis on which cohorts were assigned. The study counted Cohort 3 donors as recovered given two negative PCRs, clearance, or symptom resolution. The receptor was derived from a woman aged 45-65 years who had recovered from COVID-19. Sequences were obtained from PBMCs or T cells enriched from blood (not recorded which).

The DNA of the CDR3 is TGTGCCAGTAGTTTTCCGACAGGGGGTCATGAAAAACTGTTTTTT. Its translation: CASSFPTGGHEKLFF. This chain connects TRBV19 to TRBJ1-4, with 9 bases aligning to TRBD1. This CDR3 spans 15 amino acids. CDR1 and CDR2 from the germline V gene are LNHDA and SQIVND (reference sequence). J gave up 6 bases and V 5 bases, and 7 bases lay outside the gene matches.